This T cell receptor beta chain appears in the sequencing data of a study of cytomegalovirus exposure and HLA in healthy donors. Study-wide points: Sequencing depth roughly uniform across donors was assumed in presence/absence analyses.

Remarks on this clone: Its antigen is undetermined.

The CDR3 contains 14 residues. In germline, CDR1 is SGHVS, CDR2 FQNEAQ. The trim removed 3 bases at V and 1 base at J, leaving 2 bases unmatched. The primer mix had 60 Vbeta and 13 Jbeta primers. Using immunoSEQ multiplex PCR, the repertoire was profiled, and TCRdb retains in-frame clones only, with some absent. The listing records about 70,000 clones. This chain uses TRBV7-8 with TRBJ2-5, with 7 bases that match TRBD1. The sample comprised PBMCs. This receptor was identified in a female donor in good health and CMV-seropositive. The CDR3, as DNA: TGTGCCAGCAGCTTCGGGACAGTCCAAGAGACCCAGTACTTC. Residues: CASSFGTVQETQYF. Full variable domain (rest looked up from reference TRBV7-8 and TRBJ2-5): GAGVSQSPRYKVAKRGQDVALRCDPISGHVSLFWYQQALGQGPEFLTYFQNEAQLDKSGLPSDRFFAERPEGSVSTLKIQRTQQEDSAVYLCASSFGTVQETQYFGPGTRLLVL.